Listed below are T cell receptor beta chains from one sample, sequenced in a study of early T cells in non-severe SARS-CoV-2 infection. Each CDR3 protein is one row after TCRdb ran MiXCR on the 5' RACE reads. Of 56,000 or so distinct CDR3 sequences listed, about 10% were seen once; the top ten hold approximately 6.5%. Sequences were obtained from whole blood. Source of these receptors: an adult who was a healthcare worker with PCR-confirmed SARS-CoV-2 infection or an uninfected control (not recorded which). Both conserved end residues are trimmed from each CDR3.

j_call v_call cdr3_length cdr3_aa
TRBJ2-3 TRBV11-2 15 ASSWGFTSGSTDTQY
TRBJ2-1 TRBV20-1 16 SAIVHPSGTTPYNEQF
TRBJ2-3 TRBV14 13 ASSQVGIVLDTQY
TRBJ2-5 TRBV5-1 12 ASSPGLAGETQY
TRBJ2-4 TRBV20-1 11 SARGLALGIQY
TRBJ2-2 TRBV3-1 13 ASSPGRTMAGELF
TRBJ2-2 TRBV4-1 14 ASSPKQPPGAGELF
TRBJ2-6 TRBV2 13 ASRKEHSGANVLT
TRBJ2-1 TRBV20-1 10 SVSGGYNEQF
TRBJ1-1 TRBV25-1 10 ASSPDNTEAF
TRBJ2-7 TRBV4-3 14 ASSQEQIGGPYEQY
TRBJ2-3 TRBV5-1 12 ASLSTGGTDTQY
TRBJ2-1 TRBV10-3 14 AISDLAGGSYNEQF
TRBJ2-7 TRBV13 11 ASSTQAPYEQY
TRBJ1-5 TRBV20-1 11 SAGGQINQPQH
TRBJ2-1 TRBV12-3/TRBV12-4 13 ASSLLAGTYNEQF
TRBJ1-1 TRBV7-2 12 ASSLGARNTEAF
TRBJ2-1 TRBV11-2 12 ASSSRTGYNEQF
TRBJ2-3 TRBV2 15 ASSEILTGVSTDTQY
TRBJ2-7 TRBV6-5 13 ASRDPAGKSYEQY
TRBJ2-2 TRBV7-3 14 ASSPDPRQWVGELF
TRBJ2-5 TRBV29-1 10 SVGLVGVTQY
TRBJ2-3 TRBV3-1 13 ASSHRALRVDTQY
TRBJ2-1 TRBV4-3 12 ASSRVEGAITPF
TRBJ2-3 TRBV29-1 12 SVDNGISTDTQY